This TCR beta chain was sequenced in a study of shared clonotypes between healthy human individuals. Sequencing used immunoSEQ multiplex PCR; TCRdb keeps in-frame clones, though not all of them. The table has hundreds of thousands of clones, around 76% seen once. This receptor was taken from a woman in her thirties or forties in good health. Some clones in this sample may be carry-over from other donors' samples. The source material was PBMCs.

CDR3: CSVEDPDRVDTYNEQFF. The CDR3 DNA reads as TGCAGCGTTGAAGACCCGGACAGGGTGGATACCTACAATGAGCAGTTCTTC. The rearrangement uses TRBV29-1 and TRBJ2-1; 8 bases match TRBD1. In germline, CDR1 is SQVTM, CDR2 ANQGSEA. With V trimmed by 0 bases and J by 2 bases, 9 bases remained unmatched. The CDR3 length is 17 residues.